Listed below are T cell receptor beta chains from one sample, sequenced in a study of CD8 T cells in ankylosing spondylitis. TCRdb redid the calling of the 5' RACE reads with MiXCR, one entry per CDR3 protein. The repertoire holds 230,000 or so distinct CDR3 sequences, with about a sixth as singletons. Sequenced input: blood, either unsorted or a sorted T cell fraction (not recorded which). The receptors were sampled from a male donor with ankylosing spondylitis or in good health (not recorded which). CDR3s include the opening cysteine and the closing phenylalanine or tryptophan. Fields, in order: V gene, D gene, clone size, J gene, CDR3 DNA, CDR3 protein. The D gene is left open where the match is weak. Size is omitted from some rows. Given values are once, few, many or a class for expanded clones.

v_gene: TRBV7-9
d_gene: TRBD2
abundance: -
j_gene: TRBJ2-7
CDR3nt: TGTGCCAGCAGCAGGCAGCGGGAAATCTACGAGCAGTACTTC
CDR3aa: CASSRQREIYEQYF

v_gene: TRBV6-2/TRBV6-3
d_gene: TRBD2
abundance: few
j_gene: TRBJ2-3
CDR3nt: TGTGCCAGCAGTTACTCGGCTAGCGGGAGGGAAATTTCGGGCACAGATACGCAGTATTTT
CDR3aa: CASSYSASGREISGTDTQYF

v_gene: TRBV15
d_gene: TRBD2
abundance: -
j_gene: TRBJ2-5
CDR3nt: TGTGCCACCACAGGACTAGCGGTGGAGTACGGGACCCAGTACTTC
CDR3aa: CATTGLAVEYGTQYF

v_gene: TRBV6-5
d_gene: -
abundance: -
j_gene: TRBJ2-2
CDR3nt: TGTGCCAGCAGTTACTCGAGGCAAAACACCGGGGAGCTGTTTTTT
CDR3aa: CASSYSRQNTGELFF

v_gene: TRBV20-1
d_gene: TRBD2
abundance: many
j_gene: TRBJ2-1
CDR3nt: TGCAGTGCTCCTGGACTAGCGGGGCTCTACAATGAGCAGTTCTTC
CDR3aa: CSAPGLAGLYNEQFF

v_gene: TRBV12-5
d_gene: TRBD2
abundance: -
j_gene: TRBJ2-1
CDR3nt: TGTGCTAGTGGTTTGATTAGCGGGAGGGCCGGGTACAATGAGCAGTTCTTC
CDR3aa: CASGLISGRAGYNEQFF

v_gene: TRBV27
d_gene: -
abundance: -
j_gene: TRBJ2-5
CDR3nt: TGTGCCAGCAGTTTAATTGGTCCCCAAGAGACCCAGTACTTC
CDR3aa: CASSLIGPQETQYF

v_gene: TRBV7-3
d_gene: -
abundance: -
j_gene: TRBJ2-1
CDR3nt: TGTGCCAGCAGCTTAATAGGGGGGGGAGAGGAGTTCTTC
CDR3aa: CASSLIGGGEEFF

v_gene: TRBV7-2
d_gene: -
abundance: -
j_gene: TRBJ2-7
CDR3nt: TGTGCCAGCAGCTCATCGCCGCTTCTGGGAGGCGAGCAGTACTTC
CDR3aa: CASSSSPLLGGEQYF

v_gene: TRBV29-1
d_gene: TRBD2
abundance: -
j_gene: TRBJ2-3
CDR3nt: TGCAGCGTTTTTAGCGGGAGAAGGACAGATACGCAGTATTTT
CDR3aa: CSVFSGRRTDTQYF

v_gene: TRBV5-1
d_gene: -
abundance: few
j_gene: TRBJ2-6
CDR3nt: TGCGCCAGCAGCCCAGATACTAGGGCTGGGGCCAACGTCCTGACTTTC
CDR3aa: CASSPDTRAGANVLTF

v_gene: TRBV4-3
d_gene: -
abundance: -
j_gene: TRBJ1-1
CDR3nt: TGCGCCAGCAGCCAAGCTTCCGACAGGAACACTGAAGCTTTCTTT
CDR3aa: CASSQASDRNTEAFF

v_gene: TRBV11-2
d_gene: -
abundance: -
j_gene: TRBJ1-1
CDR3nt: TGTGCCAGCAGCCCGGTCAAGGGAGACACTGAAGCTTTCTTT
CDR3aa: CASSPVKGDTEAFF

v_gene: TRBV7-9
d_gene: -
abundance: few
j_gene: TRBJ2-7
CDR3nt: TGTGCCAGCAGCTTCCAATTAGCAGGGACCTACGAGCAGTACTTC
CDR3aa: CASSFQLAGTYEQYF

v_gene: TRBV27
d_gene: -
abundance: few
j_gene: TRBJ2-5
CDR3nt: TGTGCCAGCAGTTTATCGGGGACCATCGCCCCAGAGACCCAGTACTTC
CDR3aa: CASSLSGTIAPETQYF

v_gene: TRBV29-1
d_gene: TRBD1
abundance: -
j_gene: TRBJ2-5
CDR3nt: TGCAGCGTCGAGATGGGGTACAGGGGGCAAGAGACCCAGTACTTC
CDR3aa: CSVEMGYRGQETQYF

v_gene: TRBV29-1
d_gene: TRBD2
abundance: few
j_gene: TRBJ2-1
CDR3nt: TGCAGCGTTGTCTCACTAGCGGGACTCTCCTCCTACAATGAGCAGTTCTTC
CDR3aa: CSVVSLAGLSSYNEQFF

v_gene: TRBV5-6
d_gene: -
abundance: few
j_gene: TRBJ2-7
CDR3nt: TGTGCCAGCAGCTGGGGGGAGCGAGGAGACGCCTACGAGCAGTACTTC
CDR3aa: CASSWGERGDAYEQYF

v_gene: TRBV6-5
d_gene: TRBD1
abundance: few
j_gene: TRBJ2-2
CDR3nt: TGTGCCAGCAGTTACTCGGGACAGGGGATCACCGGGGAGCTGTTTTTT
CDR3aa: CASSYSGQGITGELFF

v_gene: TRBV7-8
d_gene: TRBD2
abundance: -
j_gene: TRBJ2-3
CDR3nt: TGTGCCAGCAGCTCGGGACTAGCGGGAGCATCAGATACGCAGTATTTT
CDR3aa: CASSSGLAGASDTQYF

v_gene: TRBV20-1
d_gene: -
abundance: few
j_gene: TRBJ1-5
CDR3nt: TGCAGTGCTAGAGAAGGGACAAGCAATCAGCCCCAGCATTTT
CDR3aa: CSAREGTSNQPQHF

v_gene: TRBV5-1
d_gene: -
abundance: few
j_gene: TRBJ2-2
CDR3nt: TGCGCCAGCCACAACAGGGCCGGGGAGCTGTTTTTT
CDR3aa: CASHNRAGELFF

v_gene: TRBV7-6
d_gene: -
abundance: few
j_gene: TRBJ2-1
CDR3nt: TGTGCCAGCATGGCCACCTCCTACAATGAGCAGTTCTTC
CDR3aa: CASMATSYNEQFF

v_gene: TRBV7-6
d_gene: TRBD2
abundance: few
j_gene: TRBJ2-3
CDR3nt: TGTGCCAGCAGCTTATCTGGGGAGGGAGATACGCAGTATTTT
CDR3aa: CASSLSGEGDTQYF